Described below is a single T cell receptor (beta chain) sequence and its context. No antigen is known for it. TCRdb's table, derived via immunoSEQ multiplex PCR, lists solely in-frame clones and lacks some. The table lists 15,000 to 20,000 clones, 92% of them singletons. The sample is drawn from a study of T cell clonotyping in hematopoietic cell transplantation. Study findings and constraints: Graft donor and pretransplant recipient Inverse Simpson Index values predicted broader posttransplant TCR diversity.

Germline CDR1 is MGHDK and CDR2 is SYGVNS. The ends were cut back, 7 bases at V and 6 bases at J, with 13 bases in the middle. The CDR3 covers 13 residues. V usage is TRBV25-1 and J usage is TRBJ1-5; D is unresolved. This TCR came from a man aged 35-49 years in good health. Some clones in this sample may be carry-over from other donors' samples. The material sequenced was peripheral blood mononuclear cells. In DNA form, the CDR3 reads TGTGCCAGCATTGAGGAGAGAGGTCAGCCCCAGCATTTT. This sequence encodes CASIEERGQPQHF. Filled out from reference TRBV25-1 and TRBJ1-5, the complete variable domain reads EADIYQTPRYLVIGTGKKITLECSQTMGHDKMYWYQQDPGMELHLIHYSYGVNSTEKGDLSSESTVSRIRTEHFPLTLESARPSHTSQYLCASIEERGQPQHFGDGTRLSIL.